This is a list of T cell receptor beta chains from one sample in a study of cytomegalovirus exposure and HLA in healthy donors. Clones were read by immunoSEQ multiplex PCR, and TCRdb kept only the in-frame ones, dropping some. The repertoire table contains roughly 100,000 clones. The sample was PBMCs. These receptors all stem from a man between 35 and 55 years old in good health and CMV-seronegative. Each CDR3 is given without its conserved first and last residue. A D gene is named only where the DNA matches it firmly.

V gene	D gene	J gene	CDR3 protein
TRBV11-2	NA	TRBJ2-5	ASSRTPRGQETQY
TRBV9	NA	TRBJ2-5	ASSYLGGPRETQY
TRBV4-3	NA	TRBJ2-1	ASSRGAEQF
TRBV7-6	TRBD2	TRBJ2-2	ASSLRGVTGELF
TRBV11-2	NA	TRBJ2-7	ASSPSEGYEQY
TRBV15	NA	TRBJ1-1	ATSRDSAANTEAF
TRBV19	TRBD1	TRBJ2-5	ASSNRGQIQY
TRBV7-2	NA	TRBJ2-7	ASSLVRVAPYEQY
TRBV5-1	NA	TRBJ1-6	ASSLEGVSYSPLH
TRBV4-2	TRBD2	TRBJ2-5	ASSQGDSGEGTQY
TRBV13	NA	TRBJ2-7	ASSLGGGQILYEQY
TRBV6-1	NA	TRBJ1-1	ASSERVGGGNTEAF
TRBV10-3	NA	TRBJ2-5	AISESTLETQY
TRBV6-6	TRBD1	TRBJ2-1	ASSYSRGGIWNEQF
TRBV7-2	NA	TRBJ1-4	ASSLVQRSGKLF
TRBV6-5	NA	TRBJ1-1	ASSFRNTEAF
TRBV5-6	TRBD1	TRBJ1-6	ASKLTGDYNSPLH
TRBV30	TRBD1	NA	AWGTGPYEQY
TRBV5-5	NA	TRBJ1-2	ASSLAFLPSSYGYT
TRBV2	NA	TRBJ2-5	ASSDSATQETQY
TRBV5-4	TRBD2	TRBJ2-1	ASSFQAPGGNEQF
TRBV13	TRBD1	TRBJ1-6	ASSLGQAPSPLH
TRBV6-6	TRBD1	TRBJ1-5	ASSAGTGSNQPQH
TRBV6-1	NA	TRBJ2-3	ASSFERADTQY
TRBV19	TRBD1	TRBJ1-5	ASSATGTGLPQPQH
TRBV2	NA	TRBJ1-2	ASSGRYYGYT